Below, 23 T cell receptor beta chains from the same sample are listed, as sequenced in a study of T-cell memory formation after mild COVID-19. TCRdb re-called the 5' RACE reads through MiXCR, storing one row per CDR3 protein. The data show about 470,000 distinct CDR3 sequences, about 18% seen once. Sequenced material: PBMCs or a T cell subset sorted from them (not recorded which). All receptors come from an adult woman who had mild COVID-19 (a few samples of this study predate the infection). Cell type and time point are not known.

This clonotype occurred a few times. CDR3 region: CASSQGENGYNEQFF. CDR3 DNA sequence: TGCGCCAGCAGCCAAGGGGAGAACGGGTACAATGAGCAGTTCTTC. The chain joins TRBV4-3 to TRBJ2-1; perhaps TRBD2 as D (5 bases). The germline V gene has CDR1 LGHNA and CDR2 YSLEER. Trimming took 1 base from V and 4 from J, leaving 11 bases between them. CDR3 size: 15 residues.

The chain carries TRBV4-3 and TRBJ2-5; 7 nucleotides match TRBD1. Germline values: CDR1 LGHNA, CDR2 YSLEER. Trimming cost V 0 bases and J 2 bases; bases outside gene matches: 6. CDR3 length equals 16 residues. CDR3 residues: CASSQEADREQETQYF. The CDR3, as DNA: TGCGCCAGCAGCCAAGAGGCTGACAGGGAGCAAGAGACCCAGTACTTC.

This clonotype was counted a few times. The chain joins TRBV7-8 to TRBJ2-1; 10 bases align to TRBD2. The CDR3 totals 16 residues. J gave up 7 bases and V 5 bases, and 11 bases lay outside the gene matches. Germline-derived CDR1 and CDR2 are SGHVS and FQNEAQ. CDR3 sequence reads: CASSRVGTSVWNEQFF. The CDR3 DNA is TGTGCCAGCAGCCGCGTAGGGACTAGCGTCTGGAATGAGCAGTTCTTC.

This rearrangement joins TRBV29-1 to TRBJ2-7, with 9 bases aligning to TRBD1. Germline CDR1 and CDR2: SQVTM and ANQGSEA. J was trimmed by 4 bases and V by 6 bases; bases with no gene match: 10. The CDR3 length is 14 residues. CDR3 DNA: TGCAGCGTGGGGCCCGGGACAGGGTTATACGAGCAGTACTTC. Amino acids: CSVGPGTGLYEQYF.

The rearrangement uses TRBV9 and TRBJ2-1, with D perhaps given as TRBD1 or TRBD2 (5 bases each). Germline CDR1 and CDR2: SGDLS and YYNGEE. CDR3 size: 15 residues. V lost 0 bases and J 2 bases, leaving 9 bases between the germline ends. The DNA of the CDR3 is TGTGCCAGCAGCGTAGATGGGACCACCTACAATGAGCAGTTCTTC. Translating gives CASSVDGTTYNEQFF. Together with reference TRBV9 and TRBJ2-1, the CDR3 gives the full variable domain: DSGVTQTPKHLITATGQRVTLRCSPRSGDLSVYWYQQSLDQGLQFLIQYYNGEERAKGNILERFSAQQFPDLHSELNLSSLELGDSALYFCASSVDGTTYNEQFFGPGTRLTVL.

The chain uses TRBV10-3 and TRBJ1-5; D possibly corresponds to TRBD1 (6 bases). Trimming stripped 8 bases from V and 7 bases from J, with 15 bases between. The germline V gene has CDR1 ENHRY and CDR2 SYGVKD. CDR3 size: 13 residues. This CDR3 is CAISQGRGQPQHF. For the CDR3, the DNA is TGTGCCATCTCCCAGGGGAGAGGACAGCCCCAGCATTTT.

CDR3 in DNA: TGTGCTACGGGGGGGTCCGACAGGGGTGCTAACTATGGCTACACCTTC. It specifies CATGGSDRGANYGYTF. The rearrangement links TRBV12-3 or TRBV12-4 to TRBJ1-2, with 8 bases matching TRBD1. The CDR3 consists of 16 residues.

V is TRBV7-3 and J is TRBJ1-1; D possibly corresponds to TRBD1 (5 bases). The CDR3 totals 15 residues. The germline V gene encodes CDR1 SGHTA and CDR2 FQGTGA. V gave up 5 bases and J gave up 7 bases, with 20 bases separating them. CDR3 coding DNA: TGTGCCAGCAGCCCACAGCGGGGGTTCAGTCGTGAAGCTTTCTTT. Protein: CASSPQRGFSREAFF.

The rearrangement joins TRBV6-5 to TRBJ2-1; 8 bases are a match to TRBD1. The CDR3 consists of 13 residues. The J segment lost 6 bases and the V segment lost 6 bases, leaving 4 bases of the junction unmatched. Germline CDR1 reads MNHEY; CDR2 reads SVGAGI. The CDR3 region is CASRYRGTNEQFF. The CDR3 nucleotides are TGTGCCAGCAGGTACAGGGGGACCAATGAGCAGTTCTTC.

This clonotype has just a few counts. CDR3 region: CASSPTSGFGNEQFF. CDR3 nucleotide sequence: TGTGCCAGCTCACCGACTAGCGGTTTTGGCAATGAGCAGTTCTTC. The rearrangement joins TRBV18 to TRBJ2-1, with 9 bases lining up with TRBD2. The length of the CDR3 is 15 residues. Germline V lookup: CDR1 KGHSH, CDR2 LQKENI. V shed 3 bases, J shed 6 bases, and the junction held 6 bases outside the gene matches.

The chain is built from TRBV24-1 and TRBJ1-2; D gene uncertain. This CDR3 contains 12 residues. Per the germline V gene, CDR1 is KGHDR and CDR2 is SFDVKD. Between the trimmed V and J ends, which lost 0 bases and 6 bases, there was a span of 4 bases. CDR3 residues: CATSDLNHGYTF. In DNA, the CDR3 is TGTGCCACCAGTGATTTGAACCATGGCTACACCTTC.

This chain uses TRBV7-8 with TRBJ1-1; D is unclear. Germline loops: CDR1 SGHVS, CDR2 FQNEAQ. V was clipped by 3 bases and J by 0 bases, with 5 bases between them. CDR3 length: 13 amino acids. CDR3 region: CASSFKMNTEAFF. As DNA, the CDR3 is TGTGCCAGCAGCTTCAAAATGAACACTGAAGCTTTCTTT.

The sample holds a few counts of this clonotype. The chain recombines TRBV12-3 or TRBV12-4 with TRBJ2-2; D gene unclear. V dropped 3 bases and J dropped 2 bases, with 7 bases sitting between them. The CDR3 length is 14 residues. The CDR3 protein is CASSFGKNTGELFF. The CDR3 DNA reads TGTGCCAGCAGTTTTGGGAAAAACACCGGGGAGCTGTTTTTT.

This clonotype was counted only a few times. This rearrangement joins TRBV27 to TRBJ2-3; a possible D gene is TRBD2 (6 bases). Germline CDR1 and CDR2: MNHEY and SMNVEV (reference sequence). The CDR3 runs to 14 residues. Trimming left V 4 bases short and J 4 bases short, with 12 bases between. CDR3 sequence (DNA): TGTGCCAGCAGTTCGGGACTCGTGCCAGATACGCAGTATTTT. Amino acids: CASSSGLVPDTQYF.

This clonotype turned up a few times. The chain recombines TRBV12-3 or TRBV12-4 with TRBJ1-1; weak D call: TRBD1 (5 bases). This CDR3 spans 15 amino acids. V was trimmed by 3 bases and J by 1 base, leaving 12 bases between them. Here the CDR3 DNA reads TGTGCCAGCAGTTTGATGGCCACAGGGAACACTGAAGCTTTCTTT. This gives the protein CASSLMATGNTEAFF.

This clonotype appeared many times. The genes are TRBV9 and TRBJ1-3, with unresolved D. The germline V and J ends were trimmed by 0 bases and 3 bases, with 10 bases remaining between them. The CDR3 contains 15 residues. Germline CDR1 is SGDLS and CDR2 is YYNGEE. The CDR3 DNA follows: TGTGCCAGCAGCGTAGATTGGGAGCTTGGAAACACCATATATTTT. Amino acids: CASSVDWELGNTIYF.

This clonotype was recorded at least ten times. The genes are TRBV6-6 and TRBJ1-1; D is undetermined. The ends were cut back, 2 bases at V and 1 base at J, with 5 bases in the middle. The CDR3 spans 13 residues. Germline V gene sequence: CDR1 MNHNY, CDR2 SVGAGI (reference sequence). The CDR3 is CASSYAANTEAFF. The CDR3 bases are TGTGCCAGCAGTTACGCAGCGAACACTGAAGCTTTCTTT.

This chain links TRBV29-1 with TRBJ2-3; TRBD2 matches at 12 bases. Germline CDR1 reads SQVTM; CDR2 reads ANQGSEA. The CDR3 contains 15 residues. V shed 7 bases and J 2 bases; nucleotides not matched to a gene: 7. The CDR3 DNA reads TGCAGCGCCCTAGGACTAGCGGGACTCACAGATACGCAGTATTTT. It yields the protein CSALGLAGLTDTQYF.

This rearrangement joins TRBV7-9 to TRBJ1-1; 7 bases align to TRBD1. J gave up 4 bases and V 1 base, and 6 bases lay outside the gene matches. Germline CDR1 SEHNR, CDR2 FQNEAQ (reference sequence). The CDR3 extends over 15 amino acids. Here the CDR3 DNA reads TGTGCCAGCAGCTTAGGAGGGGGCGTGAGCACTGAAGCTTTCTTT. Its protein is CASSLGGGVSTEAFF.

The V call is TRBV5-1, the J call TRBJ2-3; D call uncertain. CDR3 size: 16 residues. Germline V CDR1 and CDR2: SGHRS, YFSETQ. V gave up 0 bases and J gave up 2 bases, with 13 bases separating them. This CDR3 is CASSLVVGIVTDTQYF. In DNA, the CDR3 is TGCGCCAGCAGCTTGGTGGTAGGGATCGTCACAGATACGCAGTATTTT.

This rearrangement joins TRBV29-1 to TRBJ1-2; D ambiguous. The CDR3 has 11 amino acids. Germline CDR1 reads SQVTM; CDR2 reads ANQGSEA. V was shortened by 1 base and J by 6 bases, with 6 bases between the two germline ends. CDR3 bases: TGCAGCGTTGAAGGGGTGGATGGCTACACCTTC. Residues: CSVEGVDGYTF. Looking up the rest from reference TRBV29-1 and TRBJ1-2 gives the full variable domain: SAVISQKPSRDICQRGTSLTIQCQVDSQVTMMFWYRQQPGQSLTLIATANQGSEATYESGFVIDKFPISRPNLTFSTLTVSNMSPEDSSIYLCSVEGVDGYTFGSGTRLTVV.

This clonotype showed up many times. The CDR3 is CASSQGNGPYEQYF. In nucleotides, the CDR3 is TGCGCCAGCAGCCAAGGCAACGGCCCCTACGAGCAGTACTTC. The rearrangement joins TRBV4-1 to TRBJ2-7; no clear D. V was cut by 1 base and J by 2 bases, with 9 bases left in between. Germline loops: CDR1 MGHRA, CDR2 YSYEKL. This CDR3 comprises 14 residues.

In this sample, this clonotype turned up a few times. The chain recombines TRBV10-3 with TRBJ2-3; 13 bases are a match to TRBD2. This CDR3 is built from 22 residues. V shed 0 bases and J 0 bases; nucleotides not matched to a gene: 15. Per germline, CDR1 ENHRY and CDR2 SYGVKD. CDR3 amino acids: CAISESKFGRLAGGASTDTQYF. For the CDR3, the DNA is TGTGCCATCAGTGAGTCGAAATTTGGGAGACTAGCGGGGGGAGCCAGCACAGATACGCAGTATTTT.